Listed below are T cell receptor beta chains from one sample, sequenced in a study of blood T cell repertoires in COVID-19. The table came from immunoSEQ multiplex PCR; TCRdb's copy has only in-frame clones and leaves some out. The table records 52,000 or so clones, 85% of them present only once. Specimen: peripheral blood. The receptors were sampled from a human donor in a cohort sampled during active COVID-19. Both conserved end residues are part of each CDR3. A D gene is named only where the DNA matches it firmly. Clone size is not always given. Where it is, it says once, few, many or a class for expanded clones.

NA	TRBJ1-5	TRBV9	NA	CASSVPQGSNQPQHF	TGTGCCAGCAGCGTCCCTCAGGGTAGCAATCAGCCCCAGCATTTT
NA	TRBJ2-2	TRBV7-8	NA	CASSLAVGALFF	TGTGCCAGCAGCTTAGCCGTCGGAGCTCTGTTTTTT
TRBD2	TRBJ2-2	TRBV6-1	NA	CASSETSGVTGELFF	TGTGCCAGCAGTGAGACTAGCGGAGTTACCGGGGAGCTGTTTTTT
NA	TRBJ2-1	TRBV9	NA	CASSAPTGSSYNEQFF	TGTGCCAGCAGCGCACCCACAGGTAGCTCCTACAATGAGCAGTTCTTC
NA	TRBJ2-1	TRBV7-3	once	CASSFRRQDEQFF	TGTGCCAGCAGCTTCCGCAGACAGGACGAGCAGTTCTTC
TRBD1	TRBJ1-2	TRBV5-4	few	CASRQPDRVGGYTF	TGTGCCAGCCGACAGCCGGACAGGGTCGGGGGCTACACCTTC
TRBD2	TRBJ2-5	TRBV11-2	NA	CASTPSRGGAWETQYF	TGTGCCAGCACTCCCAGTCGGGGGGGGGCGTGGGAGACCCAGTACTTC
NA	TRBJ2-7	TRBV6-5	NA	CASSYSGRHEQYF	TGTGCCAGCAGTTACTCGGGCAGACACGAGCAGTACTTC
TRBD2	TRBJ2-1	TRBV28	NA	CASSFVLASGIPHNYNEQFF	TGTGCCAGCAGTTTCGTCTTGGCTAGCGGGATTCCCCATAACTACAATGAGCAGTTCTTC
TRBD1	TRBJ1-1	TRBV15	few	CATSRSTGVLGNTEAFF	TGTGCCACCAGCAGATCGACAGGGGTCCTCGGGAACACTGAAGCTTTCTTT
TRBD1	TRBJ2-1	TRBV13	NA	CASSPRTGGGNEQFF	TGTGCCAGCAGCCCCCGGACAGGGGGCGGCAATGAGCAGTTCTTC
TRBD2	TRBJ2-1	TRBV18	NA	CASSTETSGRATNEQFF	TGTGCCAGCTCAACAGAGACTAGCGGGAGGGCTACGAATGAGCAGTTCTTC
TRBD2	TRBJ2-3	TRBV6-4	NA	CASSPSGRAMNTQYF	TGTGCCAGCAGTCCTAGCGGGAGGGCGATGAATACGCAGTATTTT
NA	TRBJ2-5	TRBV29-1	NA	CSITGWKETQYF	TGCAGTATTACAGGGTGGAAAGAGACCCAGTACTTC
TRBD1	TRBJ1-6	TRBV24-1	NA	CATSRGPGRPLHF	TGTGCCACCTCCAGGGGGCCGGGGCGACCCCTCCACTTT
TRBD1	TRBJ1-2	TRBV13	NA	CASSSPRQGQAYGYTF	TGTGCCAGCAGCTCCCCCCGCCAGGGACAGGCATATGGCTACACCTTC
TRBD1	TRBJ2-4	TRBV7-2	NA	CASSLDRAKNIQYF	TGTGCCAGCAGCTTGGACAGGGCCAAAAACATTCAGTACTTC
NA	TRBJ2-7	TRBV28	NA	CASSLPPSEEQYF	TGTGCCAGCAGTCTGCCACCGAGCGAAGAGCAGTACTTC
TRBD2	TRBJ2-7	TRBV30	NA	CAWSGSSGRVDYEQYF	TGTGCCTGGAGTGGGTCTAGCGGGAGAGTCGACTACGAGCAGTACTTC
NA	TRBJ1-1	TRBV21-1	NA	CASSWDRPTNTEAFF	TGTGCCAGCAGCTGGGACAGGCCTACGAACACTGAAGCTTTCTTT
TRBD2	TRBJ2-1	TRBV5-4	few	CASSLNSGSMFNEQFF	TGTGCCAGCAGCCTTAATAGCGGGAGTATGTTTAATGAGCAGTTCTTC
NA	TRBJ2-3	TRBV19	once	CASRVANTDTQYF	TGTGCCAGCCGGGTCGCCAACACAGATACGCAGTATTTT
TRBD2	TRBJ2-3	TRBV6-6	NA	CASSPRTSGRYTDTQYF	TGTGCCAGCAGTCCCCGGACTAGCGGGAGGTACACAGATACGCAGTATTTT
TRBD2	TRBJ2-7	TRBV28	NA	CASRTSGRTTYEQYF	TGTGCCAGCAGGACTAGCGGGAGGACTACCTACGAGCAGTACTTC
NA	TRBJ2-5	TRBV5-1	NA	CASSAAGVQETQYF	TGCGCCAGCAGCGCTGCCGGTGTCCAAGAGACCCAGTACTTC
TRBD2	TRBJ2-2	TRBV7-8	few	CASSLGITSGRVNTGELFF	TGTGCCAGCAGCTTAGGGATAACTAGCGGGAGGGTTAACACCGGGGAGCTGTTTTTT
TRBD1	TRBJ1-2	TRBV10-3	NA	CAISEEGTGQGPTRYGYTF	TGTGCCATCAGTGAGGAGGGAACGGGACAGGGGCCCACAAGGTATGGCTACACCTTC
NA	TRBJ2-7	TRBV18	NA	CASSPLGSREEQYF	TGTGCCAGCTCACCATTAGGGTCGAGGGAGGAGCAGTACTTC
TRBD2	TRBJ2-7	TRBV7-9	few	CASSPSTSGRSEQYF	TGTGCCAGCAGCCCTAGTACTAGCGGGAGATCCGAGCAGTACTTC
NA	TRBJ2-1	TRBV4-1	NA	CASSQAQRDYNEQFF	TGCGCCAGCAGCCAAGCGCAGCGAGATTACAATGAGCAGTTCTTC
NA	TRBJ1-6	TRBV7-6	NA	CASSLDRSVSYNSPLHF	TGTGCCAGCAGCTTAGACCGTTCGGTCTCCTATAATTCACCCCTCCACTTT
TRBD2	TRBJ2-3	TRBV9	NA	CASSPQLLAGSTDTQYF	TGTGCCAGCAGCCCCCAGTTGCTAGCGGGCTCCACAGATACGCAGTATTTT
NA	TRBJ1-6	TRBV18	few	CASSVGGSPLHF	TGTGCCAGCTCTGTCGGGGGATCACCCCTCCACTTT
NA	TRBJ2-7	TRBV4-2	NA	CASSQDLVATSYEQYF	TGTGCCAGCAGCCAAGATTTGGTAGCGACCTCCTACGAGCAGTACTTC
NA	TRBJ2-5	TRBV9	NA	CASGGTAYQETQYF	TGTGCCAGCGGGGGGACAGCGTACCAAGAGACCCAGTACTTC
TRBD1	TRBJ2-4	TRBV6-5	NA	CASSKRGDRKNIQYF	TGTGCCAGCAGTAAACGAGGGGACAGAAAAAACATTCAGTACTTC
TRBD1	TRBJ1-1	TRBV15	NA	CATSRASSGQGEAFF	TGTGCCACCAGCAGAGCATCCTCGGGACAGGGAGAAGCTTTCTTT
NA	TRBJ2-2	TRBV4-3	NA	CASSQESRPSVTGELFF	TGCGCCAGCAGCCAAGAAAGCAGGCCCTCGGTCACCGGGGAGCTGTTTTTT
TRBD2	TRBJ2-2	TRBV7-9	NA	CASSRWTSGNTGELFF	TGTGCCAGCAGCCGATGGACTAGCGGGAACACCGGGGAGCTGTTTTTT
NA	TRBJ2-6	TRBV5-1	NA	CASSLQGPGANVLTF	TGCGCCAGCAGCTTACAGGGTCCCGGGGCCAACGTCCTGACTTTC
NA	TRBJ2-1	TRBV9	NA	CASRRGRSSYNEQFF	TGTGCCAGCCGCCGCGGCCGGAGCTCCTACAATGAGCAGTTCTTC
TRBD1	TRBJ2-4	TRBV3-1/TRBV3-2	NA	CASSPGQGAPRRYF	TGTGCCAGCAGCCCTGGACAGGGGGCCCCTCGTCGGTACTTC
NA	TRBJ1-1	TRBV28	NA	CASNPERVGNTEAFF	TGTGCCAGCAACCCCGAGAGGGTTGGGAACACTGAAGCTTTCTTT
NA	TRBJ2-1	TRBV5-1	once	CASSLDGAAGEQFF	TGCGCCAGCAGCTTGGATGGCGCGGCGGGCGAGCAGTTCTTC
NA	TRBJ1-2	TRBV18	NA	CASSPPSGRLYGYTF	TGTGCCAGCTCACCACCGTCGGGGAGACTCTATGGCTACACCTTC
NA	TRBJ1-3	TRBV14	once	CASSQVDTTIYF	TGTGCCAGCAGCCAAGTAGACACGACCATATATTTT
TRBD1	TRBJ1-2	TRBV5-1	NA	CASSSGDSNYNHGYTF	TGCGCCAGCAGCTCTGGGGACAGTAACTATAATCATGGCTACACCTTC
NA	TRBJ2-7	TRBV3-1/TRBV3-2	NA	CASSRTSEQYF	TGTGCCAGCAGCCGTACCAGCGAGCAGTACTTC
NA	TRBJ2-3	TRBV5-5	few	CASSLAWDNTQYF	TGTGCCAGCAGCTTGGCCTGGGACAATACGCAGTATTTT
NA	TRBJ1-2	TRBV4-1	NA	CASSRQPYGQDYGYTF	TGCGCCAGCAGCCGGCAGCCCTACGGACAAGACTATGGCTACACCTTC
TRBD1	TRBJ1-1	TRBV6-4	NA	CASSPRTGLEAFF	TGTGCCAGCAGTCCTAGGACAGGACTTGAAGCTTTCTTT
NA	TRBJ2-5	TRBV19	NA	CASSRGGETQYF	TGTGCCAGTAGCCGGGGTGGCGAGACCCAGTACTTC